This T cell receptor beta chain was found in a study of control samples from healthy donors and cancer patients. This table comes from immunoSEQ multiplex PCR, and its TCRdb copy is limited to in-frame clones, with some not included. The sample records tens of thousands of clones, roughly 87% being singletons. The sequence derives from a woman aged 45-65 years in good health. The specimen sequenced was blood.

The CDR3 is CASSLGTTISYEQYF. In DNA form, the CDR3 reads TGCGCCAGCAGCCTCGGGACCACCATTTCCTACGAGCAGTACTTC. The chain carries TRBV5-1 and TRBJ2-7; tentatively, D is TRBD1 or TRBD2 (5 bases each). In germline, CDR1 is SGHRS, CDR2 YFSETQ. V lost 4 bases to trimming and J lost 1 base, with 15 bases between them. The CDR3 has 15 residues. The full variable domain, in which reference TRBV5-1 and TRBJ2-7 provide the parts outside the CDR3, is KAGVTQTPRYLIKTRGQQVTLSCSPISGHRSVSWYQQTPGQGLQFLFEYFSETQRNKGNFPGRFSGRQFSNSRSEMNVSTLELGDSALYLCASSLGTTISYEQYFGPGTRLTVT.